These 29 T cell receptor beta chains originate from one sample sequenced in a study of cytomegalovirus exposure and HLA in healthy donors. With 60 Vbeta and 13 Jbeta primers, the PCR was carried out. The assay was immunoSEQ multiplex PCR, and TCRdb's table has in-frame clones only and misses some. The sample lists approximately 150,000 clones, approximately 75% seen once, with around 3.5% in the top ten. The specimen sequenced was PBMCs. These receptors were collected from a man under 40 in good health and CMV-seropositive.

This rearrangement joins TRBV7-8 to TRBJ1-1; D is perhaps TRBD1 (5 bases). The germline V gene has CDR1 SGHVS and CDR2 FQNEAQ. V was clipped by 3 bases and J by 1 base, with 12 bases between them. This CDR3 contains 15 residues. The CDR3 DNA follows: TGTGCCAGCAGCTTCTCGGGACTCACGAACACTGAAGCTTTCTTT. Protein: CASSFSGLTNTEAFF.

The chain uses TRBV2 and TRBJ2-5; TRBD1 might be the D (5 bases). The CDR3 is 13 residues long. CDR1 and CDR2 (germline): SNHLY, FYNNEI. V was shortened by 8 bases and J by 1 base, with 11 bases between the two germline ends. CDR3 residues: CASVPGPQETQYF. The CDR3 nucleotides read TGTGCCAGCGTTCCAGGGCCCCAAGAGACCCAGTACTTC.

CDR3 sequence (DNA): TGTGCCAGCAGCCCAGGAGGTCTACCCAGGACCGGGGAGCTGTTTTTT. Translation gives CASSPGGLPRTGELFF. The V call is TRBV9, the J call TRBJ2-2; maybe TRBD2 (5 bases). V shed 4 bases and J shed 5 bases, with 18 bases lying between them. CDR1 is SGDLS and CDR2 is YYNGEE in the germline V gene. The CDR3 loop spans 16 amino acids. Full variable domain (remainder filled in from reference TRBV9 and TRBJ2-2): DSGVTQTPKHLITATGQRVTLRCSPRSGDLSVYWYQQSLDQGLQFLIQYYNGEERAKGNILERFSAQQFPDLHSELNLSSLELGDSALYFCASSPGGLPRTGELFFGEGSRLTVL.

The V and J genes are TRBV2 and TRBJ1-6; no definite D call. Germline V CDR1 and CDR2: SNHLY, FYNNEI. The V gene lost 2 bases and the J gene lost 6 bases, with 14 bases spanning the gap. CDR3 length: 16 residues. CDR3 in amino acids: CASSESVLGPNSPLHF. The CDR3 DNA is TGTGCCAGCAGTGAATCGGTTCTTGGGCCTAATTCACCCCTCCACTTT.

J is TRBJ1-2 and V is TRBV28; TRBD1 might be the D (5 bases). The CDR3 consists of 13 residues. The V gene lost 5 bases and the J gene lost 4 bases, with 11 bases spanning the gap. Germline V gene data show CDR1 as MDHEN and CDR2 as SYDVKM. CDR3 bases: TGTGCCAGCAGTCCGACAGAGATCTATGGCTACACCTTC. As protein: CASSPTEIYGYTF.

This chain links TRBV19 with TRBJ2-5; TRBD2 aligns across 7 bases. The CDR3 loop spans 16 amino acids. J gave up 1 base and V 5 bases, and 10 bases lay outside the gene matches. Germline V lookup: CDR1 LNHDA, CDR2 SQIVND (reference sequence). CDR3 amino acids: CASSPTWGGLQETQYF. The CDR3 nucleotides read TGTGCCAGTAGTCCCACATGGGGGGGACTCCAAGAGACCCAGTACTTC.

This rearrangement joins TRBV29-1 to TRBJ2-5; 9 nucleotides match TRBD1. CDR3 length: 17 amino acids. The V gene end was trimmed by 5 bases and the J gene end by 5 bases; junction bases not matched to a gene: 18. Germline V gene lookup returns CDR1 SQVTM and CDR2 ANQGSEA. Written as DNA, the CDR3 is TGCAGCGTTCCTTGGCGCCCAGGACAGGGGTTGGGTGAGACCCAGTACTTC. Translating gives CSVPWRPGQGLGETQYF.

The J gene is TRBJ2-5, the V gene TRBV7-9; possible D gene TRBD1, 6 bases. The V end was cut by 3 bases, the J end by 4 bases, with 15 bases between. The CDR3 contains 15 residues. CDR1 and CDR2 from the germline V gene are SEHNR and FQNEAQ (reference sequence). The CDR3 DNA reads TGTGCCAGCAGCTTGGGACACTCCCTGGGAGAGACCCAGTACTTC. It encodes CASSLGHSLGETQYF.

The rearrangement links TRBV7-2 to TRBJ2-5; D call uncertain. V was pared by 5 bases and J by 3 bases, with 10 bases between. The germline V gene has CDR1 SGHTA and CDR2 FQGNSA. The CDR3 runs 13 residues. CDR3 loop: CASSVIREETQYF. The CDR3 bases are TGTGCCAGCAGCGTCATCCGGGAAGAGACCCAGTACTTC.

The CDR3 spells CASSLGGDSPLHF. The CDR3, as DNA: TGTGCCAGCAGCTTAGGAGGCGATTCACCCCTCCACTTT. The V call is TRBV11-3, the J call TRBJ1-6; the D is unclear. Germline CDR1 and CDR2: SGHNT and YENEEA. CDR3 size: 13 residues. Trimming took off 1 base at V and 8 bases at J, with 6 bases between the two ends.

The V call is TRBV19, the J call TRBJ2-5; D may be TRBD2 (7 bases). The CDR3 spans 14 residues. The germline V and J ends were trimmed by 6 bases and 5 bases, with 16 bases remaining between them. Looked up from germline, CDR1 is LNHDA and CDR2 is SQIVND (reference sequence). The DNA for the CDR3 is TGTGCCAGTAGGAATGCGGGGGCCCGGGAGACCCAGTACTTC. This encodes CASRNAGARETQYF.

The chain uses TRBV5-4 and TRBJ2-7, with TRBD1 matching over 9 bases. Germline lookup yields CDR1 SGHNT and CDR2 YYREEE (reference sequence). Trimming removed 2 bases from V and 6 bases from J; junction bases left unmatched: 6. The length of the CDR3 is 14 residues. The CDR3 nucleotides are TGTGCCAGCAGCTTCCGGGACAGGGAATCCGAGCAGTACTTC. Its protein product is CASSFRDRESEQYF.

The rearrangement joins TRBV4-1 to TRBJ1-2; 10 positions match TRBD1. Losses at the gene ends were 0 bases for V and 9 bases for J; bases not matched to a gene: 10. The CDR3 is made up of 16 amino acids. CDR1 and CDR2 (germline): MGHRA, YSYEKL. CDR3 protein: CASSQDTSGTGDSYTF. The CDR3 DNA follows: TGCGCCAGCAGCCAAGATACGTCCGGGACAGGGGACAGCTACACCTTC.

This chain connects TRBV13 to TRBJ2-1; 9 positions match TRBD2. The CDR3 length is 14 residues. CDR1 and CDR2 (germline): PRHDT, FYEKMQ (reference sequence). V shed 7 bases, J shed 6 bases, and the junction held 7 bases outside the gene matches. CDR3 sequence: CASNLGTSRNEQFF. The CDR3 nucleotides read TGTGCCAGCAACCTCGGGACTAGCCGCAATGAGCAGTTCTTC.

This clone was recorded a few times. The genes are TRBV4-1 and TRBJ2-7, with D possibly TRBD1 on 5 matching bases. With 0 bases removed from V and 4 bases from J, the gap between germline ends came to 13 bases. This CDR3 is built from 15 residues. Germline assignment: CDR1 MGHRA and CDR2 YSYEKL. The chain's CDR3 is CASSQDQGVWYEQYF. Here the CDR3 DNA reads TGCGCCAGCAGCCAAGATCAGGGCGTCTGGTACGAGCAGTACTTC.

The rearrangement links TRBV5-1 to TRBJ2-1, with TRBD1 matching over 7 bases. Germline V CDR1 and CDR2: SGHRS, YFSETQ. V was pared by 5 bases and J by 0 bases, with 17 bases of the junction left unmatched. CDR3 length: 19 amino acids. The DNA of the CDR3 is TGCGCCAGCAGTGGGTTTGGCAGAGGGGGCCCGGGCTCCTACAATGAGCAGTTCTTC. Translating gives CASSGFGRGGPGSYNEQFF.

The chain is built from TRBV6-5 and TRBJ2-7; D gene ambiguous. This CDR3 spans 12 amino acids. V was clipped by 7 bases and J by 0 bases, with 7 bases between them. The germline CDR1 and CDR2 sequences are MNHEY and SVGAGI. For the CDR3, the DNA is TGTGCCAGCACCACGGGCTCCTACGAGCAGTACTTC. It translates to CASTTGSYEQYF.

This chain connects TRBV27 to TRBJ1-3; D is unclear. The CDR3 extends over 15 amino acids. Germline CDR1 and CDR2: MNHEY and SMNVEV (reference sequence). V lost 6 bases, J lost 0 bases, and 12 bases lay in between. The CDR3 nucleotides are TGTGCCAGCAGCCCTCGGGAGGGCTCTGGAAACACCATATATTTT. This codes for CASSPREGSGNTIYF.

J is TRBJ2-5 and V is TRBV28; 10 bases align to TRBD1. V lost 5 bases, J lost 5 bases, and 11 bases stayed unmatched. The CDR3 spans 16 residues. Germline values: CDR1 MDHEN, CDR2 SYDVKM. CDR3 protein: CASSPPGTGDGETQYF. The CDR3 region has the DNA TGTGCCAGCAGTCCACCCGGGACAGGGGACGGGGAGACCCAGTACTTC.

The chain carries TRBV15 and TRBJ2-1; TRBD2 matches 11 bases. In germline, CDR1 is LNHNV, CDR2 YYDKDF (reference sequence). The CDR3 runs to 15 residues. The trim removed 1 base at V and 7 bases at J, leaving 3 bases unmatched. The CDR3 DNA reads TGTGCCACCAGCAGAGCACTAGCGGGGGTGAATGAGCAGTTCTTC. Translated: CATSRALAGVNEQFF.

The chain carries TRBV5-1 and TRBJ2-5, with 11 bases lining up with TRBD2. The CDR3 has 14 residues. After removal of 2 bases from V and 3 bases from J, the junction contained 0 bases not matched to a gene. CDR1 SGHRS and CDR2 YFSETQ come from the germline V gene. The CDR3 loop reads CASSFSGGEETQYF. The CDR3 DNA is TGCGCCAGCAGCTTTAGCGGGGGGGAAGAGACCCAGTACTTC.

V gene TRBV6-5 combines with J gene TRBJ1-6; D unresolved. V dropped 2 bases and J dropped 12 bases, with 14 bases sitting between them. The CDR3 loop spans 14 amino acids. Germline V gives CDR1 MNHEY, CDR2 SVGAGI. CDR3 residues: CASSYPPRHQPLHF. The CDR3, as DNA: TGTGCCAGCAGTTACCCCCCCAGGCACCAACCCCTCCACTTT.

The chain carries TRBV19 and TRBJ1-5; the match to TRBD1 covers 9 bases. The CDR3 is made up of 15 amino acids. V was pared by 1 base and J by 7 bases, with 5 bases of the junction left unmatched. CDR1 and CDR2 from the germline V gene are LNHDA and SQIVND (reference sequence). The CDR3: CASSIAGQGRQPQHF. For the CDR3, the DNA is TGTGCCAGTAGTATAGCGGGACAGGGAAGGCAGCCCCAGCATTTT.

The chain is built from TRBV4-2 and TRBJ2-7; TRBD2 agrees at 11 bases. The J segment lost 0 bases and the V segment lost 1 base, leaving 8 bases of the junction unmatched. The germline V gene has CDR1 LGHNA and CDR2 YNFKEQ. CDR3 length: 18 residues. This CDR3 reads CASSQGLTSGGNSYEQYF. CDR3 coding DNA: TGTGCCAGCAGCCAAGGCCTCACTAGCGGGGGAAACTCCTACGAGCAGTACTTC.

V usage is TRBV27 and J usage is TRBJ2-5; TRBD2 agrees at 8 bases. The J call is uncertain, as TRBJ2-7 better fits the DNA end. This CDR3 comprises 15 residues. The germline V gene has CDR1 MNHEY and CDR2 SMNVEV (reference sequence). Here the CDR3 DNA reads TGTGCCAGCAGTTTAGGGCGGGGGGCCTCCTACGAGCAGTACTTC. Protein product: CASSLGRGASYEQYF.

The CDR3 DNA is TGTGCCAGCAGCGCCACGGGATTGCACCACCCCTACGAGCAGTACTTC. It is translated as CASSATGLHHPYEQYF. V is TRBV6-6 and J is TRBJ2-7, with a possible D match to TRBD2 (5 bases). The germline V and J ends were trimmed by 6 bases and 2 bases, with 20 bases remaining between them. The CDR3 length is 16 residues. Germline loops: CDR1 MNHNY, CDR2 SVGAGI (reference sequence).

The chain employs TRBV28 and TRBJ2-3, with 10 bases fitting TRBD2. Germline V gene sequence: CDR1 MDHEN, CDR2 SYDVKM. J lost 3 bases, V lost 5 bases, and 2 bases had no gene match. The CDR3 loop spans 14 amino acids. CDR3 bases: TGTGCCAGCAGTCAGCGGGGGGGGACAGATACGCAGTATTTT. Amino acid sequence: CASSQRGGTDTQYF.

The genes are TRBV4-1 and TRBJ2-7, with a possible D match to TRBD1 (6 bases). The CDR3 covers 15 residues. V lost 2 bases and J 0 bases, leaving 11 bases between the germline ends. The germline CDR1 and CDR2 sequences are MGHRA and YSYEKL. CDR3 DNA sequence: TGCGCCAGCAGCCAACAGGGGACAATCTCCTACGAGCAGTACTTC. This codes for CASSQQGTISYEQYF.

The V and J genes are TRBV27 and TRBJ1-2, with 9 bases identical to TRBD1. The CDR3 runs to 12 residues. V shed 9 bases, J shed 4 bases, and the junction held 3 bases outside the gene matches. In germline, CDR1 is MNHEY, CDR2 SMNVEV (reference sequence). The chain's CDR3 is CASGTGFYGYTF. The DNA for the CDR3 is TGTGCCAGTGGGACAGGGTTCTATGGCTACACCTTC.